A single sample gave rise to the 31 T cell receptor beta chains below, sequenced in a study of CD8+ T cells in alopecia areata. RNA was extracted and reverse transcribed into cDNA as the sequencing template. Produced via immunoSEQ multiplex PCR; TCRdb's table is partial and in-frame only. This sample has under 3,500 clones, each found more than once. Material for sequencing was lesional skin. The receptors stem from a C3H/HeJ mouse with alopecia areata. The MHC haplotype recorded for the strain is H2-k.

This clone showed up many times. The germline and genes are mouse ones. The DNA ends 4 residues before the CDR3 does, and the rest of the CDR3 is filled in from the germline J gene. The chain couples TRBV29 to TRBJ2-1, with D possibly TRBD1 on 5 matching bases. CDR3 length: 13 amino acids. Germline V gene data show CDR1 as MSHET and CDR2 as SYDVDS. The V end was cut by 6 bases, the J end by 4 bases, with 10 bases between. The sequenced CDR3 bases are TGTGCTAGCAGCCAGACAGTATATGCT. It encodes CASSQTVYA. The full CDR3 is CASSQTVYAEQFF.

This clone was observed a few times. The protein recorded in TCRdb does not match the translated DNA at residue 15; the protein presented here comes from translating the DNA. Gene names and germline match the mouse. The DNA ends 3 residues before the CDR3 does, and the rest of the CDR3 is filled in from the germline J gene. The chain joins TRBV13-3 to TRBJ1-6; TRBD1 aligns across 11 bases. TRBJ1-6 has ORF status, its function being uncertain. From germline, CDR1 is NNHDY and CDR2 SYVADS. This CDR3 has 18 residues. V trimming: 4 bases; J trimming: 0 bases; junction bases outside the gene matches: 6. The CDR3 bases that were read are TGTGCCAGCAGTATGGGGGACAGGGGGAATTCCTATAATTCGCCC. Protein sequence: CASSMGDRGNSYNSP. The whole CDR3 reads CASSMGDRGNSYNSPLYF.

A remark on this clone: The gene names here belong to mouse. The sequence runs out 4 residues before the end of the CDR3; the remainder is reconstructed from the germline J gene. The rearrangement links TRBV13-1 to TRBJ2-1, with 9 bases identical to TRBD2. The CDR3 contains 15 residues. The germline gives CDR1 NSHNY, CDR2 SYGAGN. The ends lost 4 bases at V and 1 base at J; junction bases unmatched: 3. Incomplete CDR3 DNA: TGTGCCAGCAGTATGGGGGGGCGCAACTATGCT. Protein product: CASSMGGRNYA. The entire CDR3 is CASSMGGRNYAEQFF.

This clone has a handful of counts. There is a difference at residue 11 between the TCRdb protein and the DNA translation, so the protein given here was translated from the DNA. Gene names and germline refer to mouse. The read finishes 3 residues shy of the CDR3 end, and the germline J gene is used to complete it. The chain links TRBV5 to TRBJ1-6; 9 bases fit TRBD1. TRBJ1-6 is reported as an ORF; its role is uncertain. Germline loops: CDR1 LGHNA, CDR2 YNLKQL (reference sequence). V lost 6 bases, J lost 7 bases, and 4 bases stayed unmatched. The length of the CDR3 is 14 residues. CDR3 bases read: TGTGCCAGCAGAACAGGGGGCGGGAATTCGCCC. It encodes CASRTGGGNSP. From start to end, the CDR3 is CASRTGGGNSPLYF.

This clone was counted ten times or more. The listed genes are named as in mouse. The CDR3 end lies 4 residues beyond the end of the read and is filled in from the germline J gene. This rearrangement joins TRBV13-2 to TRBJ2-4, with 9 bases that match TRBD2. The CDR3 consists of 14 residues. V was clipped by 3 bases and J by 1 base; unmatched bases: 0. Germline V CDR1 and CDR2: NNHNN, SYGAGS (reference sequence). The sequenced part of the CDR3 DNA is TGTGCCAGCGGTGGGACTGGGGGTCAAAAC. This gives the protein CASGGTGGQN. The entire CDR3 protein is CASGGTGGQNTLYF.

The table lists this clone with many counts. These gene names are mouse names. The CDR3 end falls 4 residues outside the read, so it is completed with the germline J gene. The chain uses TRBV19 and TRBJ2-4, with D unresolved. Germline CDR1 and CDR2: FNHDT and SITEND (reference sequence). The CDR3 loop spans 13 amino acids. The V gene lost 2 bases and the J gene lost 0 bases, with 4 bases spanning the gap. Partial CDR3 DNA: TGTGCCAGCAGTATTGGGAGTCAAAAC. Protein sequence: CASSIGSQN. The entire CDR3 sequence reads CASSIGSQNTLYF.

In the case of this clone: At residue 13, TCRdb's protein is not the same as the translated DNA, so the protein here was read from the DNA. All gene names here are mouse names. Sequencing ends 3 residues short of the CDR3 end; the germline J gene provides the rest. The chain carries TRBV13-3 and TRBJ1-6; 7 bases align to TRBD1. TRBJ1-6 is an open reading frame, and its role is uncertain. Per germline, CDR1 NNHDY and CDR2 SYVADS. This CDR3 spans 16 amino acids. The CDR3: CASGDFRGTYNSPLYF. The sequenced part of the CDR3 DNA is TGTGCCAGCGGTGATTTCAGGGGGACCTATAATTCGCCC.

This clone was seen ten or more times. Genes here carry mouse names. The DNA ends 4 residues before the CDR3 does, and the rest of the CDR3 is filled in from the germline J gene. The chain couples TRBV4 to TRBJ2-5; D is uncertain. V lost 5 bases and J 0 bases, leaving 9 bases between the germline ends. Germline values: CDR1 LGHDT, CDR2 YNNKQL (reference sequence). The CDR3 is made up of 14 amino acids. The CDR3 DNA, read in part, is TGTGCCAGCAGCCAGACACCGAACCAAGAC. Protein: CASSQTPNQD. The whole CDR3 protein is CASSQTPNQDTQYF.

A word on this clone: This clone may be a read error of a much larger clone one base away. Here the gene names and germline are mouse. The sequence runs out 4 residues before the end of the CDR3; the remainder is reconstructed from the germline J gene. V is TRBV13-3 and J is TRBJ2-2, with 8 bases lining up with TRBD1. This CDR3 contains 15 residues. V shed 5 bases and J 1 base; nucleotides not matched to a gene: 4. Germline CDR1 NNHDY, CDR2 SYVADS. The part of the CDR3 DNA that was read is TGTGCCAGCAGCCGTGACAGGGGAAACACCGGG. Residues: CASSRDRGNTG. The CDR3 in full is CASSRDRGNTGQLYF.

This clone has at least ten counts. Gene names are mouse gene names. The missing CDR3 end, 4 residues past where the read stops, is filled in from the germline J gene. This chain connects TRBV1 to TRBJ2-7, with TRBD2 matching over 14 bases. This CDR3 region has 17 residues. The V and J ends lost 5 bases and 1 base, in that order; junction bases with no gene match: 7. CDR1 and CDR2 from the germline V gene are NSQYPW and LRSPGD (reference sequence). Incomplete CDR3 DNA: TGCACCTGCAGTTCCCGGGACTGGGGGGGCGCATCCTAT. Its protein is CTCSSRDWGGASY. In full, the CDR3 is CTCSSRDWGGASYEQYF.

This clone was counted at least ten times. Gene names denote mouse genes. From the germline J gene comes the end of the CDR3, since the read stops 4 residues before it. This rearrangement joins TRBV1 to TRBJ2-5, with 9 bases aligning to TRBD2. After removal of 3 bases from V and 2 bases from J, the junction contained 3 bases not matched to a gene. The CDR3 runs 15 residues. CDR1 is NSQYPW and CDR2 is LRSPGD in the germline V gene (reference sequence). CDR3 DNA, as far as it was read: TGCACCTGCAGTGCTGGGGGGGCGGGCCAAGAC. As protein: CTCSAGGAGQD. The CDR3 in its entirety is CTCSAGGAGQDTQYF.

This clone was seen repeatedly, ten times or more. The genes and germline here are from mouse. Read data end 4 residues before the CDR3 end; the end is taken from the germline J gene. This sequence joins TRBV16 and TRBJ1-5; possibly TRBD1 for D (5 bases). CDR1 is SGHSA, CDR2 FRNQAP, per germline. The CDR3 contains 14 residues. The CDR3 here is CASSLGGLGAAPLF. The covered CDR3 bases are TGTGCAAGCAGCTTAGGGGGACTGGGGGCA.

This clone was picked up many times. The genes are named according to mouse. The sequenced fragment ends 4 residues before the CDR3 boundary, so the rest is inferred from the germline J gene. The gene calls are TRBV5 and TRBJ1-1; no clear D. The CDR3 sequence is 11 residues long. The germline V gene has CDR1 LGHNA and CDR2 YNLKQL (reference sequence). CDR3 DNA (partial): TGTGCCAGCAGCCAGCCAGGA. It specifies CASSQPG. Given in full, the CDR3 is CASSQPGEVFF.

This clone appeared a few times. Gene names are mouse gene names. The read gets to within 4 residues of the CDR3 end, and the germline J gene fills in the rest. The chain has TRBV13-3 and TRBJ2-4; D ambiguous. The CDR3 has 11 residues. Germline V gives CDR1 NNHDY, CDR2 SYVADS. CDR3: CASSPRNTLYF. CDR3 bases read: TGTGCCAGCAGCCCCAGAAAC.

By sample fraction, this clone is hyperexpanded (1% or more). The gene symbols are mouse symbols. The read terminates 4 residues before the CDR3 end, so the remaining end is supplied by the germline J gene. The chain is built from TRBV19 and TRBJ1-4, with D possibly being TRBD1 (6 bases). The CDR3 runs 15 residues. CDR1 and CDR2 (germline): FNHDT, SITEND (reference sequence). V lost 5 bases, J lost 0 bases, and 11 bases lay in between. The CDR3 loop is CASSPTGISNERLFF. The CDR3 bases that were read are TGTGCCAGCAGCCCCACAGGGATTTCCAACGAA.

The table lists this clone with many counts. Gene names refer to mouse genes. The DNA read from the CDR3 is TGTGCCAGCGGTGATGCTCTGGACAGGTAT. Translating it yields CASGDALDRY. The whole CDR3 protein reads CASGDALDRYEQYF. This chain connects TRBV13-2 to TRBJ2-7; 7 bases map to TRBD1. Read data end 4 residues before the CDR3 end; the end is taken from the germline J gene. Germline CDR1 and CDR2: NNHNN and SYGAGS (reference sequence). CDR3 length: 14 amino acids.

At least ten counts were recorded for this clone. Each gene name is a mouse one. Sequencing ends 4 residues short of the CDR3 end; the germline J gene provides the rest. The gene calls are TRBV5 and TRBJ2-7; D perhaps matches TRBD1 (5 bases). The germline V gene encodes CDR1 LGHNA and CDR2 YNLKQL (reference sequence). CDR3 length equals 13 residues. V was shortened by 0 bases and J by 3 bases, with 6 bases between the two germline ends. CDR3 region: CASSQEGVYEQYF. CDR3 bases read: TGTGCCAGCAGCCAAGAAGGGGTCTAT.

This clone showed up many times. Mouse names are used for the genes. The missing CDR3 end, 4 residues past where the read stops, is filled in from the germline J gene. The chain is built from TRBV13-2 and TRBJ2-7, with a tentative D call TRBD1 (6 bases). The germline V and J ends were trimmed by 0 bases and 3 bases, with 10 bases remaining between them. CDR3 length: 14 amino acids. Looked up from germline, CDR1 is NNHNN and CDR2 is SYGAGS (reference sequence). The covered CDR3 bases are TGTGCCAGCGGTGATGCCGGACAGATCTAT. It specifies CASGDAGQIY. The CDR3 in its entirety is CASGDAGQIYEQYF.

This clone was counted at least ten times. Mouse germline and gene names are used. The read ends 4 residues shy of where the CDR3 ends; the end is completed using the germline J gene. This same CDR3 is encoded by further DNA sequences in the sample. The gene calls are TRBV29 and TRBJ2-4; 7 bases line up with TRBD1. Germline V lookup: CDR1 MSHET, CDR2 SYDVDS. The CDR3 extends over 12 amino acids. V lost 8 bases and J lost 2; bases outside the gene matches: 1. CDR3 region: CASGTDQNTLYF. The covered CDR3 bases are TGTGCTAGCGGGACAGATCAAAAC.

This clone appeared a few times. Mouse names are used for the genes. The read comes to an end 4 residues before the CDR3 does, leaving the germline J gene to fill in the end. The rearrangement links TRBV13-1 to TRBJ1-2; TRBD1 might be the D (5 bases). The germline CDR1 and CDR2 sequences are NSHNY and SYGAGN. V lost 7 bases, J lost 0 bases, and 13 bases lay in between. This CDR3 spans 14 amino acids. CDR3 amino acids: CASGDPQANSDYTF. The DNA read from the CDR3 is TGTGCCAGCGGCGACCCACAGGCAAACTCC.

This clone has only a few counts. Gene names follow the mouse nomenclature. With the read ending 4 residues before the CDR3 end, the germline J gene is used to fill in that end. V and J are TRBV2 and TRBJ2-4; TRBD1 might be the D (7 bases). Germline V lookup: CDR1 LGHNA, CDR2 YSYQKL. This CDR3 is 16 amino acids long. Trimming cost V 0 bases and J 0 bases, with 10 bases left between them. CDR3 bases read: TGTGCCAGCAGCCAAGAAGCAGGGGGGAGTCAAAAC. It encodes CASSQEAGGSQN. The CDR3 in full is CASSQEAGGSQNTLYF.

This clone turned up a few times. Gene names and germline refer to mouse. The CDR3 end is not reached by the read, which stops 4 residues before it; the germline J gene fills it in. V and J are TRBV19 and TRBJ2-1; 10 bases are a match to TRBD1. This CDR3 has 16 residues. V was clipped by 4 bases and J by 2 bases; unmatched bases: 6. Germline lookup yields CDR1 FNHDT and CDR2 SITEND (reference sequence). The sequenced part of the CDR3 DNA is TGTGCCAGCAGTGTCTTGGACAGGGGGGACTATGCT. Translated: CASSVLDRGDYA. The full CDR3 sequence reads CASSVLDRGDYAEQFF.

This clone was detected ten times or more. A read error is the likely source, as a far larger clone sits one nucleotide away. Each gene name is a mouse one. The CDR3 end lies 4 residues beyond the end of the read and is filled in from the germline J gene. Other DNA sequences in the same sample also yield this CDR3. This sequence joins TRBV14 and TRBJ1-1; D unclear. The CDR3 spans 10 residues. The germline gives CDR1 SGHDT, CDR2 FRDEAV. The CDR3 sequence: CASSQQEVFF. The CDR3 DNA, read in part, is TGTGCCAGTAGCCAACAA.

By share, this clone counts as medium-sized. Gene names denote mouse genes. The read gets to within 4 residues of the CDR3 end, and the germline J gene fills in the rest. Other DNA sequences from this sample encode an identical CDR3 as well. The V and J genes are TRBV14 and TRBJ2-1; 11 nucleotides match TRBD2. V lost 4 bases to trimming and J lost 3 bases; unmatched junction nucleotides: 6. This CDR3 comprises 16 residues. Germline CDR1 reads SGHDT; CDR2 reads FRDEAV. CDR3 DNA (partial): TGTGCCAGCAGTCCCCGGACTGGGGGGTTCTATGCT. Encoded protein: CASSPRTGGFYA. In full, the CDR3 reads CASSPRTGGFYAEQFF.

At least ten counts were recorded for this clone. Mouse names are used for the genes. The CDR3 is cut off 4 residues early in the read; its end comes from the germline J gene. The rearrangement uses TRBV1 and TRBJ2-1, with no clear D. Germline CDR1 reads NSQYPW; CDR2 reads LRSPGD (reference sequence). Trimming took 0 bases from V and 3 from J, leaving 9 bases between them. The CDR3 is made up of 15 amino acids. This CDR3 reads CTCSADLVVYAEQFF. The covered CDR3 bases are TGCACCTGCAGTGCAGATCTGGTTGTCTATGCT.

At least ten counts were recorded for this clone. Gene names refer to mouse genes. The read terminates 4 residues ahead of where the CDR3 ends, so the germline J gene completes it. The chain employs TRBV3 and TRBJ2-5; TRBD2 aligns across 11 bases. Germline CDR1 reads SNHLY; CDR2 reads FYNGKV (reference sequence). The CDR3 spans 15 residues. CDR3 sequence: CASSLGTGGEDTQYF. CDR3 bases read: TGTGCCAGCAGCCTTGGGACTGGGGGAGAAGAC.

This clone was counted at least ten times. The genes and germline here are from mouse. The sequence runs out 4 residues before the end of the CDR3; the remainder is reconstructed from the germline J gene. V gene TRBV13-3 combines with J gene TRBJ1-1; 7 nucleotides align to TRBD1. From germline, CDR1 is NNHDY and CDR2 SYVADS. The CDR3 has 14 amino acids. V lost 3 bases and J lost 3; bases outside the gene matches: 5. The CDR3 protein is CASSGQGGDTEVFF. CDR3 DNA (partial): TGTGCCAGCAGTGGACAGGGAGGGGACACA.

In its sample, this clone was seen a few times. Germline and genes here are mouse. Read sequence stops 4 residues before the CDR3 end, and the germline J gene provides the missing end. V is TRBV13-1 and J is TRBJ2-5, with 11 positions matching TRBD2. J lost 0 bases, V lost 3 bases, and 0 bases had no gene match. The germline V gene has CDR1 NSHNY and CDR2 SYGAGN. This CDR3 region has 15 residues. The CDR3: CASSGLGGNQDTQYF. The CDR3 bases that were read are TGTGCCAGCAGTGGACTGGGGGGGAACCAAGAC.

This clone was counted at least ten times. The genes are named according to mouse. The CDR3 end lies 4 residues beyond the end of the read and is filled in from the germline J gene. This rearrangement joins TRBV13-2 to TRBJ2-5, with 10 bases lining up with TRBD2. With 1 base clipped from V and 3 bases from J, the junction kept 5 bases outside the gene matches. The CDR3 contains 16 residues. Germline V gene sequence: CDR1 NNHNN, CDR2 SYGAGS (reference sequence). The covered CDR3 bases are TGTGCCAGCGGTGATCCTGGGGGGGCGCGACAAGAC. This translates into CASGDPGGARQD. In full, the CDR3 is CASGDPGGARQDTQYF.

Details on this clone: These gene names are mouse names. The read ends 4 residues early relative to the CDR3; the germline J gene fills the gap. This rearrangement joins TRBV4 to TRBJ2-3; 10 bases map to TRBD2. The CDR3 contains 15 residues. The trim removed 3 bases at V and 2 bases at J, leaving 2 bases unmatched. Germline CDR1 and CDR2: LGHDT and YNNKQL (reference sequence). The CDR3 is CASSYWGGAAETLYF. CDR3 DNA, as far as it was read: TGTGCCAGCAGCTACTGGGGGGGCGCTGCAGAA. Looking up the rest from reference TRBV4 and TRBJ2-3 gives the full variable domain: ETAVFQTPNYHVTQVGNEVSFNCKQTLGHDTMYWYKQDSKKLLKIMFSYNNKQLIVNETVPRRFSPQSSDKAHLNLRIKSVEPEDSAVYLCASSYWGGAAETLYFGSGTRLTVL.

This clone was observed at least ten times. Mouse gene names apply. The CDR3 region is CASSGDRGRYAEQFF. The DNA read from the CDR3 is TGTGCCAGCAGTGGAGACAGGGGGCGCTATGCT. This chain connects TRBV13-1 to TRBJ2-1; 10 nucleotides match TRBD1. Sequencing ends 4 residues short of the CDR3 end; the germline J gene provides the rest. In germline, CDR1 is NSHNY, CDR2 SYGAGN. Unmatched junction bases numbered 3, after V lost 3 bases and J lost 3 bases. The CDR3 sequence is 15 residues long.